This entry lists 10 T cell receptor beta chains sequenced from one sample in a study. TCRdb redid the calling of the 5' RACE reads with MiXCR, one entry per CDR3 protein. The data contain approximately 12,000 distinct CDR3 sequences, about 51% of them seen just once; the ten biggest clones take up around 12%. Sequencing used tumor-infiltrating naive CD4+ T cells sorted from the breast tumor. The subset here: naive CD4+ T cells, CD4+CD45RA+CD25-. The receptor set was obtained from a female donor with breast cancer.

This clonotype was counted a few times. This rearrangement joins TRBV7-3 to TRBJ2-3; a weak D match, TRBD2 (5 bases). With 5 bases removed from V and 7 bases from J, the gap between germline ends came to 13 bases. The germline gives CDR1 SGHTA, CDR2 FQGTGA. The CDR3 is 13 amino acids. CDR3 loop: CASSPPGVNTQYF. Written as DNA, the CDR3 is TGTGCCAGCAGCCCCCCCGGGGTCAATACGCAGTATTTT.

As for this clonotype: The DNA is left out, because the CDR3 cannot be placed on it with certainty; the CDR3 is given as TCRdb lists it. CDR3 loop: CASTSDQPQHF. The V gene is TRBV28, the J gene TRBJ1-5. From germline, CDR1 is MDHEN and CDR2 SYDVKM. Termini included, the CDR3 measures 11 amino acids.

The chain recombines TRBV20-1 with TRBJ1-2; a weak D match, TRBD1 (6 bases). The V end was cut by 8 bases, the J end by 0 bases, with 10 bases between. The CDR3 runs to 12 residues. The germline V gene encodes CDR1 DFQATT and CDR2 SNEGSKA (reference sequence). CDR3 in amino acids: CSWTATNYGYTF. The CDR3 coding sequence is TGCAGTTGGACAGCAACTAACTATGGCTACACCTTC.

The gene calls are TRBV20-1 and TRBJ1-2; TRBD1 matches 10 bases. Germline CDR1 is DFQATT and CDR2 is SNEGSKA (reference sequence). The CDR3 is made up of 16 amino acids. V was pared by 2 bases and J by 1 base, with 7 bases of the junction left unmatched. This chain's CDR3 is CSARTDRGWYNYGYTF. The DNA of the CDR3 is TGCAGTGCTAGAACGGACAGGGGGTGGTATAACTATGGCTACACCTTC.

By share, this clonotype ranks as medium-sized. This CDR3 is CSARDRWKNNEQFF. As DNA, the CDR3 is TGCAGTGCTAGAGATCGGTGGAAGAACAATGAGCAGTTCTTC. V gene TRBV20-1 combines with J gene TRBJ2-1; D unresolved. The CDR3 consists of 14 residues. Germline V gene data show CDR1 as DFQATT and CDR2 as SNEGSKA (reference sequence). V gave up 0 bases and J gave up 5 bases, with 11 bases separating them.

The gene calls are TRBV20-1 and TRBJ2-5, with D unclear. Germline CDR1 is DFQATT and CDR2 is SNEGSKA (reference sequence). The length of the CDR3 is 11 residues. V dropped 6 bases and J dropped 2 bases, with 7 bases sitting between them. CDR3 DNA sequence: TGCAGTGCAGAACATCAAGAGACCCAGTACTTC. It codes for CSAEHQETQYF.

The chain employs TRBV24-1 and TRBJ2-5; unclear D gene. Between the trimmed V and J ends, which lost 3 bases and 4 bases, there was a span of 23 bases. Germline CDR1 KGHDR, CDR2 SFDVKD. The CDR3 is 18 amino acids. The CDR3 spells CATSDQRTAGFVPETQYF. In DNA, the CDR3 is TGTGCCACCAGTGATCAAAGGACCGCCGGATTCGTCCCAGAGACCCAGTACTTC.

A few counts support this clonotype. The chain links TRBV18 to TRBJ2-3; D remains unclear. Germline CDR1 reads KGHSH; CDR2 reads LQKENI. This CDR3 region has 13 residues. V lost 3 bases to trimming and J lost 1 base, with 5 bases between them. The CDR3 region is CASSPTGTDTQYF. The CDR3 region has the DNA TGTGCCAGCTCACCGACGGGCACAGATACGCAGTATTTT.

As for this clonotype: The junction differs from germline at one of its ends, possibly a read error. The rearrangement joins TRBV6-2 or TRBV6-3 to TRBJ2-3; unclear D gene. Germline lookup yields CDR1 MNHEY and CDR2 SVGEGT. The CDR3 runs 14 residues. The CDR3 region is CASSPDQLEDTQCF. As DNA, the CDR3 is TGTGCCAGCAGTCCGGACCAGTTAGAGGATACGCAGTGTTTT.

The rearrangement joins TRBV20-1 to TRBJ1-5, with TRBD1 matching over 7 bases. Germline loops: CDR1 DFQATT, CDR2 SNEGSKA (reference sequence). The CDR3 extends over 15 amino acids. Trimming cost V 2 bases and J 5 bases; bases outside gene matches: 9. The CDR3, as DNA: TGCAGTGCTAGATATATCAGGGGGGGATATCAGCCCCAGCATTTT. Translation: CSARYIRGGYQPQHF.